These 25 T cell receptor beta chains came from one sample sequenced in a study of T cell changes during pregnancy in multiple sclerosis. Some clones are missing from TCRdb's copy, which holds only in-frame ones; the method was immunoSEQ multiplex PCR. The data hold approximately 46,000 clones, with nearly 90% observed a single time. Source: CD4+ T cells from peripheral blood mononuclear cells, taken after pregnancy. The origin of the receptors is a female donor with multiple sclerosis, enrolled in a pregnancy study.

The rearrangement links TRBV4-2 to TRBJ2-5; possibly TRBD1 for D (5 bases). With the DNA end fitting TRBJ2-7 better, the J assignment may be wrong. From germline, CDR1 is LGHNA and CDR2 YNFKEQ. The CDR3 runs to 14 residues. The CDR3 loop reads CASSQVEQVYEQYF. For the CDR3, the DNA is TGTGCCAGCAGCCAAGTTGAACAGGTGTACGAGCAGTACTTC.

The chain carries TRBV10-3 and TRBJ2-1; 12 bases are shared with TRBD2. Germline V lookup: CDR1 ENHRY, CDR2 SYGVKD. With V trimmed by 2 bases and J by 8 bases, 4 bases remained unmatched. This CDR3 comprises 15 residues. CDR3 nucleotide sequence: TGTGCCATCAGTGAGGCTAGCGGGAGGGCCGATGAGCAGTTCTTC. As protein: CAISEASGRADEQFF.

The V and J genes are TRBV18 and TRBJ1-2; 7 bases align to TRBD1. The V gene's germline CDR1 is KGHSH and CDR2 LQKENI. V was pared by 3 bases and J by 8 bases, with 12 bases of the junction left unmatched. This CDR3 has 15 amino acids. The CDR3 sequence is CASSPLRTGLGGYTF. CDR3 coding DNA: TGTGCCAGCTCACCCTTAAGGACAGGCCTCGGAGGCTACACCTTC.

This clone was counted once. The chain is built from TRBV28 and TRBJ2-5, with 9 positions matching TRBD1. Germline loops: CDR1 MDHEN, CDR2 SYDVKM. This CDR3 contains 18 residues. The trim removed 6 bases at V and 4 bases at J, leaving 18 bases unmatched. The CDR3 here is CASSSNRGTGYPGETQYF. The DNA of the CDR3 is TGTGCCAGCAGCTCAAATAGGGGGACAGGGTACCCGGGAGAGACCCAGTACTTC.

The CDR3 region has the DNA TGTGCCAGCAGCTTAAATTTTCCTACCACAACTAGGGCCACTGAAGCTTTCTTT. This codes for CASSLNFPTTTRATEAFF. This chain connects TRBV11-2 to TRBJ1-1; D is ambiguous. This CDR3 is 18 amino acids long. Germline V gives CDR1 SGHAT, CDR2 FQNNGV. V lost 2 bases and J lost 4, with 23 bases in between.

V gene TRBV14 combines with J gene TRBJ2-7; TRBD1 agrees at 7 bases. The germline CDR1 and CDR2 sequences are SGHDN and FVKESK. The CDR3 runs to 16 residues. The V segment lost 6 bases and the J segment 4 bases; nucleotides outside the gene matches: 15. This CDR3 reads CASSPRPGQSFYEQYF. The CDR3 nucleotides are TGTGCCAGCAGTCCCCGTCCGGGACAGAGTTTTTACGAGCAGTACTTC.

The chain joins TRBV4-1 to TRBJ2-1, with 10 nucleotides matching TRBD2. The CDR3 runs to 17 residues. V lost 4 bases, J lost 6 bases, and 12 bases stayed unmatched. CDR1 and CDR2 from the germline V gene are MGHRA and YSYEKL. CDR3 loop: CASSPRELAGVGNEQFF. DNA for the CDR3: TGCGCCAGCAGCCCCCGGGAGCTAGCGGGAGTAGGCAATGAGCAGTTCTTC.

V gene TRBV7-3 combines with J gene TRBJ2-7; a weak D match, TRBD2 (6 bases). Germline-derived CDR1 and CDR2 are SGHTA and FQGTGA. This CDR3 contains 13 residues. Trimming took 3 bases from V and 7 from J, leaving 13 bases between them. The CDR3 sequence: CASSLTGAREQYF. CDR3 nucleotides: TGTGCCAGCAGCTTGACGGGAGCCCGGGAGCAGTACTTC.

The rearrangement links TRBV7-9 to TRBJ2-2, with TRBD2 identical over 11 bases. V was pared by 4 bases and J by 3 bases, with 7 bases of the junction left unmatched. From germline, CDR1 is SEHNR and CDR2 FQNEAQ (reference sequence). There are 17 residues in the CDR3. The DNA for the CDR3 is TGTGCCAGCAGCTGGATAGCGGGAGGGCCTGACACCGGGGAGCTGTTTTTT. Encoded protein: CASSWIAGGPDTGELFF.

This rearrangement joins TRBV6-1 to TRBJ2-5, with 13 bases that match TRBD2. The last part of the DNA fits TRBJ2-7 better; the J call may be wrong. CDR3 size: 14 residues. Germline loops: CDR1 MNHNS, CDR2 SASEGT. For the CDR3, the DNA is TGTGCCAGCACCAGGACTAGCGGGAGCAACGAGCAGTACTTC. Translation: CASTRTSGSNEQYF.

This CDR3 reads CASSLELAGFDEQFF. CDR3 bases: TGTGCCAGCAGCCTGGAACTAGCGGGATTTGATGAGCAGTTCTTC. The chain uses TRBV5-4 and TRBJ2-1; TRBD2 matches at 10 bases. This CDR3 comprises 15 residues. CDR1 and CDR2 (germline): SGHNT, YYREEE (reference sequence). V lost 4 bases to trimming and J lost 8 bases; unmatched junction nucleotides: 9.

DNA of the CDR3: TGTGCCAGGGGCGTCAGGGAGGACACTGAAGCTTTCTTT. Encoded protein: CARGVREDTEAFF. The gene calls are TRBV2 and TRBJ1-1; maybe TRBD1 (5 bases). The CDR3 contains 13 residues. V lost 9 bases and J lost 3, with 14 bases in between. CDR1 is SNHLY and CDR2 is FYNNEI in the germline V gene. The full variable domain, its missing parts supplied by reference TRBV2 and TRBJ1-1, is EPEVTQTPSHQVTQMGQEVILRCVPISNHLYFYWYRQILGQKVEFLVSFYNNEISEKSEIFDDQFSVERPDGSNFTLKIRSTKLEDSAMYFCARGVREDTEAFFGQGTRLTVV.

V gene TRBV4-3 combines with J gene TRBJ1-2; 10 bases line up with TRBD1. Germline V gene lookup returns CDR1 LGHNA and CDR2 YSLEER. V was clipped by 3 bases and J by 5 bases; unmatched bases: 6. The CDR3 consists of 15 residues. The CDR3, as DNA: TGCGCCAGCAGCCAGGATACGGGACAGGGGTATGGCTACACCTTC. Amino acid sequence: CASSQDTGQGYGYTF.

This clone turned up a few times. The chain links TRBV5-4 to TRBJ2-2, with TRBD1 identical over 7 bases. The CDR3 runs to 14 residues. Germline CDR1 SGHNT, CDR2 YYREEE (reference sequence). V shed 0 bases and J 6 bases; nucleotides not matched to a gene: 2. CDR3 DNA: TGTGCCAGCAGCTTGGAGGGGGCATCCGGGGAGCTGTTTTTT. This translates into CASSLEGASGELFF.

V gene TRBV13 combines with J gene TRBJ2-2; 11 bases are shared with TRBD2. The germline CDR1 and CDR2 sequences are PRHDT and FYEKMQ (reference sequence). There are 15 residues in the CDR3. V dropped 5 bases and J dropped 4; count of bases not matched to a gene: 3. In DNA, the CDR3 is TGTGCCAGCAGCACTAGCGGGAGTATCACCGGGGAGCTGTTTTTT. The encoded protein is CASSTSGSITGELFF.

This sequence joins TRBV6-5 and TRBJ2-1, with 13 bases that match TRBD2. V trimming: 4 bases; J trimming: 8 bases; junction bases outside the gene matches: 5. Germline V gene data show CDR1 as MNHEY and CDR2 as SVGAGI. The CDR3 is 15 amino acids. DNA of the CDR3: TGTGCCAGCAGTTCGGGACTAGCGGGAATCGATGAGCAGTTCTTC. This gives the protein CASSSGLAGIDEQFF.

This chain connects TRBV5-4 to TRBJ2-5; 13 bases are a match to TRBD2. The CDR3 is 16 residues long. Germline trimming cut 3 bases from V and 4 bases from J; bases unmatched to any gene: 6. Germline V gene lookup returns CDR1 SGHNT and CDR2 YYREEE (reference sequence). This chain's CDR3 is CASSYRLAGGGETQYF. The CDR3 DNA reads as TGTGCCAGCAGCTACCGACTAGCGGGAGGTGGAGAGACCCAGTACTTC.

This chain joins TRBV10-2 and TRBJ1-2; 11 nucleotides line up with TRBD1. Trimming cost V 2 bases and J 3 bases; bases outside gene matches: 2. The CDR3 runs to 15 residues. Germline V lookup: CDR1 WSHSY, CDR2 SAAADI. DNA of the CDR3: TGCGCCAGCAGTGAGCTGGGACAGGGGGACTATGGCTACACCTTC. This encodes CASSELGQGDYGYTF.

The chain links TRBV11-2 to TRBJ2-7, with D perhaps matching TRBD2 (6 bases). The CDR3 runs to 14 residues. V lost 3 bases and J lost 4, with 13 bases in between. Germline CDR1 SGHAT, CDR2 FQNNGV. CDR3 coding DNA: TGTGCCAGCAGCTTGACTAACCGGGAGTACGAGCAGTACTTC. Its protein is CASSLTNREYEQYF.

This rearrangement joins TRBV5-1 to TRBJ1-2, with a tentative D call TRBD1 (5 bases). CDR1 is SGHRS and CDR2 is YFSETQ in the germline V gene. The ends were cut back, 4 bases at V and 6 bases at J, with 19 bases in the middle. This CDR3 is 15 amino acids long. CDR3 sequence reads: CASSAISLRTNGYTF. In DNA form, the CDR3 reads TGCGCCAGCAGCGCCATCTCCCTCCGGACAAATGGCTACACCTTC.

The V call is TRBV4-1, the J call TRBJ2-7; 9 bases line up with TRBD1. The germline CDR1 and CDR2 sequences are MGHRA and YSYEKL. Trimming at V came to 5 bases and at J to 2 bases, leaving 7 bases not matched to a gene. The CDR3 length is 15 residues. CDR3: CASSGPGTGTYEQYF. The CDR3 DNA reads TGCGCCAGCAGCGGTCCCGGGACAGGGACCTACGAGCAGTACTTC.

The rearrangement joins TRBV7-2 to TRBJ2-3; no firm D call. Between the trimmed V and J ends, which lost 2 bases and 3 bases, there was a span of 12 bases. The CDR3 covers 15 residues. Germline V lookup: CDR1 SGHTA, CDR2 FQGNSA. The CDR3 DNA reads TGTGCCAGCAGCTTACTATTTTTCGGGACAGATACGCAGTATTTT. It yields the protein CASSLLFFGTDTQYF.

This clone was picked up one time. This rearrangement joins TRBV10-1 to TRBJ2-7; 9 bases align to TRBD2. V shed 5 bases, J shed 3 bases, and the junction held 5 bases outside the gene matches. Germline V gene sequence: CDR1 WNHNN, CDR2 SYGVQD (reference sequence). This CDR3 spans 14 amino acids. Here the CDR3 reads CASSLSSGGYEQYF. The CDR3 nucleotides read TGCGCCAGCAGTTTAAGTAGCGGGGGCTACGAGCAGTACTTC.

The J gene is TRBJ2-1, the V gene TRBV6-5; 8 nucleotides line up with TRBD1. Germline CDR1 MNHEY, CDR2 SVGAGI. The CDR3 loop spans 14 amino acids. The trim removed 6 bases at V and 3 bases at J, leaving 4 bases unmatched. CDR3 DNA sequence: TGTGCCAGCAGGGCAGGACAGGGCTACAATGAGCAGTTCTTC. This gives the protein CASRAGQGYNEQFF.

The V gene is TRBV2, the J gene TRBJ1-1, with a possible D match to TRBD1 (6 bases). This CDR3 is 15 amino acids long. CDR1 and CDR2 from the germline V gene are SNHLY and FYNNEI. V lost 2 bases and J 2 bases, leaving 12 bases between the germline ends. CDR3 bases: TGTGCCAGCAGTGAATTGGGGGCTTTTAACACTGAAGCTTTCTTT. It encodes CASSELGAFNTEAFF.